The source of this T cell receptor beta chain is a study of blood T cell repertoires in COVID-19. Looked up from germline, CDR1 is SGHRS and CDR2 is YFSETQ. After removal of 0 bases from V and 5 bases from J, the junction contained 6 bases not matched to a gene. CDR3 length: 15 residues. Profiled with immunoSEQ multiplex PCR; TCRdb holds only in-frame clones, not every one. The top ten hold roughly 4% of the sample, which has a few hundred thousand clones, roughly nine tenths seen once. Material: peripheral blood. The chain joins TRBV5-1 to TRBJ2-5; TRBD2 matches 8 bases. The receptor's source is a man aged 60 to 75 who had recovered from COVID-19. The DNA of the CDR3 is TGCGCCAGCAGCTTGGGGACTAGCACTTACGAGACCCAGTACTTC. Translating it yields CASSLGTSTYETQYF.